This entry describes one T cell receptor beta chain. These data originate in a study of T cell responses to AZD1222 COVID-19 vaccine. Per germline, CDR1 SGHNT and CDR2 YYREEE (reference sequence). V lost 2 bases to trimming and J lost 7 bases; unmatched junction nucleotides: 7. The CDR3 length is 14 residues. Produced via immunoSEQ multiplex PCR; TCRdb's table is partial and in-frame only. Here the sample spans about 160,000 clones, over 80% being singletons. This chain links TRBV5-4 with TRBJ2-7; 9 bases align to TRBD1. This TCR was recovered from an adult in good health. Sequenced here: peripheral blood, sampled on day 0 of AZD1222 vaccination. CDR3 residues: CASSLQGARMEQYF. DNA for the CDR3: TGTGCCAGCAGCTTACAGGGGGCGCGTATGGAGCAGTACTTC.